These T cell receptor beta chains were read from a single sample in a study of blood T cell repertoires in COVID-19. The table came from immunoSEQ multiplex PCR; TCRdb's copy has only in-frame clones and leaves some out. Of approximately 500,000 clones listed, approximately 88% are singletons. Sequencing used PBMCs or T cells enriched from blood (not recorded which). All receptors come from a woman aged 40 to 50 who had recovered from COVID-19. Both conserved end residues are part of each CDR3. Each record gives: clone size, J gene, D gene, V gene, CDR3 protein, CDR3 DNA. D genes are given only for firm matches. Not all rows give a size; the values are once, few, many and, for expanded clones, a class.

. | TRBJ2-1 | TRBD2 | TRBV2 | CASSNDVTSGSWNEQFF | TGTGCCAGCAGTAACGACGTAACTAGCGGGAGTTGGAATGAGCAGTTCTTC
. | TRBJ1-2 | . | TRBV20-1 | CRSTVGYTF | TGCAGATCGACAGTTGGCTACACCTTC
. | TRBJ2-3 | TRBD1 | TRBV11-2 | CASSLAPDREGTDTQYF | TGTGCCAGCAGCTTAGCCCCGGACAGGGAGGGCACAGATACGCAGTATTTT
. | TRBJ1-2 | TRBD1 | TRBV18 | CASSHDRAGYTF | TGTGCCAGCTCTCACGACAGGGCTGGCTACACCTTC
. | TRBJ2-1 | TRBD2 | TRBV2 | CASVGLAAHNEQFF | TGTGCCAGCGTGGGACTAGCGGCCCACAATGAGCAGTTCTTC
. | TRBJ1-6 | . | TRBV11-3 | CASSLNLGKYSSPLHF | TGTGCCAGCAGCTTAAACCTCGGGAAGTACAGTTCACCCCTCCACTTT
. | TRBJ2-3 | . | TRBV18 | CASSPLDRRFPTDTQYF | TGTGCCAGCTCACCCCTCGACAGGAGATTTCCCACAGATACGCAGTATTTT
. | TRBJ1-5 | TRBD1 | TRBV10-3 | CAISGGSNQPQHF | TGTGCCATTTCAGGGGGGAGCAATCAGCCCCAGCATTTT
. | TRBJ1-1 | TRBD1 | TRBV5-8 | CASSTGQVLGAFF | TGTGCCAGCAGCACCGGACAGGTCCTGGGAGCTTTCTTT
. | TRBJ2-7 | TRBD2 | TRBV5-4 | CASNSGGRAYEQYF | TGTGCCAGCAACTCCGGCGGGAGGGCCTACGAGCAGTACTTC
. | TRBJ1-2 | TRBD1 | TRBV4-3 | CASSQGQGGHYGYTF | TGCGCCAGCAGCCAGGGACAGGGAGGACACTATGGCTACACCTTC
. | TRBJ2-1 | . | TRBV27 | CASSPGIDHLSYNEQFF | TGTGCCAGCAGCCCGGGAATAGACCATCTATCCTACAATGAGCAGTTCTTC
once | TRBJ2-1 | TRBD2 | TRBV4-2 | CASSQDRGGTSNEQFF | TGTGCCAGCAGCCAAGATCGTGGCGGGACTAGCAATGAGCAGTTCTTC
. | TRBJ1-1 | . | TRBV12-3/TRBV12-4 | CASSLNRNTEAFF | TGTGCCAGCAGTTTGAACAGGAACACTGAAGCTTTCTTT
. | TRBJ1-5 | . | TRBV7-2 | CASSLVQNQPQHF | TGTGCCAGCAGCTTAGTGCAGAATCAGCCCCAGCATTTT
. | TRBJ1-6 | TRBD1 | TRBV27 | CASTTVRIASGQNNSPLHF | TGTGCCAGCACCACAGTTAGAATCGCCTCGGGACAGAATAATTCACCCCTCCACTTT
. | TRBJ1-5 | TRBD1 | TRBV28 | CASSSPGQWRSSNQPQHF | TGTGCCAGCAGTTCGCCGGGACAGTGGCGTAGTAGCAATCAGCCCCAGCATTTT
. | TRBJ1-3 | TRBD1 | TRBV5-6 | CASSFPGQVSGNTIYF | TGTGCCAGCAGCTTTCCGGGACAGGTATCTGGAAACACCATATATTTT